A selection of T cell receptor beta chains follows, all from one sample in a study. TCRdb itself ran the RT-PCR reads through MiXCR, one entry per CDR3 protein. Counted here are approximately 720,000 distinct CDR3 sequences, 13% to 15% occurring once; the ten biggest clones make up roughly 3.6%. Specimen: memory CD4+ T cells from blood. These receptors all stem from a female donor in good health, serving as a healthy control. Both conserved end residues are part of each CDR3. The D gene is left open where the match is weak. Clone size is given for some rows only: seen once, a few or many times, or a class if the clone is expanded.

abundance	d_gene	v_gene	j_gene	len	CDR3aa	CDR3nt
NA	NA	TRBV18	TRBJ2-5	14	CASSPQHREDSQYF	TGTGCCAGCTCACCGCAGCATCGTGAAGACTCCCAGTACTTC
few	TRBD2	TRBV5-4	TRBJ2-1	16	CASSLSAGEAYNEQFF	TGTGCCAGCAGCTTGTCAGCGGGAGAAGCCTACAATGAGCAGTTCTTC
many	NA	TRBV12-3/TRBV12-4	TRBJ1-5	15	CASSLPGDLNQPQHF	TGTGCCAGCAGTTTACCAGGGGATTTGAATCAGCCCCAGCATTTT
few	NA	TRBV27	TRBJ1-6	15	CASSSLSGAHSPLHF	TGTGCCAGCAGTTCCCTCTCAGGGGCGCATTCACCCCTCCACTTT
few	TRBD1	TRBV5-6	TRBJ1-1	17	CASSRRTAGTANTEAFF	TGTGCCAGCAGCAGACGAACCGCCGGGACAGCTAACACTGAAGCTTTCTTT
NA	NA	TRBV12-3/TRBV12-4	TRBJ2-6	14	CASTPGMGANVLTF	TGTGCCAGCACCCCAGGGATGGGGGCCAACGTCCTGACTTTC
many	NA	TRBV27	TRBJ2-7	15	CASSWGVAEPYEQYF	TGTGCCAGCAGTTGGGGGGTAGCGGAGCCCTACGAGCAGTACTTC
many	NA	TRBV29-1	TRBJ2-1	12	CSVSGGPNEQFF	TGCAGCGTATCAGGGGGGCCCAATGAGCAGTTCTTC
NA	TRBD1	TRBV5-4	TRBJ1-2	14	CASSWGQGAYGYTF	TGTGCCAGCAGCTGGGGACAGGGGGCATATGGCTACACCTTC
many	NA	TRBV15	TRBJ2-3	16	CATSRGDGTRTDTQYF	TGTGCCACCAGCAGAGGCGACGGGACACGCACAGATACGCAGTATTTT
few	NA	TRBV29-1	TRBJ1-1	14	CSALDQGGNTEAFF	TGCAGCGCTCTGGACCAGGGTGGGAACACTGAAGCTTTCTTT
NA	TRBD1	TRBV5-1	TRBJ2-5	13	CASSGITGGPEYF	TGCGCCAGCAGCGGGATAACAGGGGGCCCGGAGTACTTC
many	TRBD1	TRBV7-6	TRBJ2-4	15	CASSPSGDRGNIQYF	TGTGCCAGCAGCCCGTCAGGGGACAGAGGAAACATTCAGTACTTC
NA	NA	TRBV5-1	TRBJ2-2	12	CASGRQTGELFF	TGCGCCAGCGGGAGACAAACCGGGGAGCTGTTTTTT
NA	NA	TRBV3-1	TRBJ1-1	14	CASGGAEANTEAFF	TGTGCCAGCGGGGGAGCAGAAGCGAACACTGAAGCTTTCTTT
few	TRBD1	TRBV20-1	TRBJ2-3	14	CSASTGGEADTQYF	TGCAGTGCTAGTACAGGGGGCGAGGCAGATACGCAGTATTTT
few	NA	TRBV7-2	TRBJ2-3	15	CASSLEIFGGDTQYF	TGTGCCAGCAGCTTAGAGATATTTGGGGGAGATACGCAGTATTTT
many	TRBD1	TRBV5-6	TRBJ1-1	14	CASSGAGQGSIGFF	TGTGCCAGCAGCGGAGCGGGACAGGGCTCTATCGGTTTCTTT
many	NA	TRBV20-1	TRBJ2-1	16	CSARGLTGMRSNEQFF	TGCAGTGCTAGAGGACTAACAGGGATGCGGTCCAATGAGCAGTTCTTC
NA	NA	TRBV6-5	TRBJ2-5	15	CASSIEWGSQETQYF	TGTGCCAGCAGTATTGAATGGGGAAGCCAAGAGACCCAGTACTTC
few	NA	TRBV5-5	TRBJ1-1	15	CASSLRLTGNTEAFF	TGTGCCAGCAGCTTGAGGTTGACGGGGAACACTGAAGCTTTCTTT
few	NA	TRBV5-4	TRBJ2-2	16	CASSFPVQSSSGELFF	TGTGCCAGCAGCTTTCCGGTCCAGTCTTCATCCGGGGAGCTGTTTTTT
many	TRBD1	TRBV6-5	TRBJ2-5	13	CASTGQAQETQYF	TGTGCCAGCACCGGACAGGCCCAAGAGACCCAGTACTTC
few	TRBD2	TRBV24-1	TRBJ2-5	15	CATATYRGGQETQYF	TGTGCCACCGCGACCTACCGGGGGGGCCAAGAGACCCAGTACTTC
NA	NA	TRBV6-6	TRBJ1-6	13	CASRIEDNSPLHF	TGTGCCAGCAGGATAGAAGATAATTCACCCCTCCACTTT
few	NA	TRBV12-3/TRBV12-4	TRBJ1-1	15	CASSSQQSRETEAFF	TGTGCCAGCAGTTCCCAGCAGAGTAGGGAAACTGAAGCTTTCTTT
NA	TRBD1	TRBV6-1	TRBJ2-7	13	CASSRDRVWGQYF	TGTGCCAGCAGCCGGGACAGGGTCTGGGGGCAGTACTTC
many	NA	TRBV6-6	TRBJ1-5	15	CASSQDGQVNQPQHF	TGTGCCAGCAGTCAGGATGGACAAGTCAATCAGCCCCAGCATTTT
few	NA	TRBV18	TRBJ2-1	14	CASSPDRNYNEQFF	TGTGCCAGCTCACCCGACAGGAATTACAATGAGCAGTTCTTC
NA	TRBD2	TRBV24-1	TRBJ2-7	13	CATSRSGSSEQYF	TGTGCCACCAGTAGGAGCGGGAGCAGCGAGCAGTACTTC
many	NA	TRBV6-6	TRBJ2-1	12	CASSYRYNEQFF	TGTGCCAGCAGTTACCGTTACAATGAGCAGTTCTTC
NA	NA	TRBV29-1	TRBJ1-1	14	CSVTSGSLATEAFF	TGCAGCGTTACGTCAGGGTCGCTTGCCACTGAAGCTTTCTTT
many	TRBD1	TRBV5-5	TRBJ2-2	14	CASSWGQGNGELFF	TGTGCCAGCAGCTGGGGACAGGGGAACGGGGAGCTGTTTTTT
NA	NA	TRBV29-1	TRBJ2-7	12	CSAGGGTGEQYF	TGCAGCGCCGGGGGAGGAACGGGAGAGCAGTACTTC
many	TRBD1	TRBV10-3	TRBJ2-2	15	CAIRRGTGDTGELFF	TGTGCCATCAGGAGAGGGACAGGAGACACCGGGGAGCTGTTTTTT
few	NA	TRBV9	TRBJ1-6	14	CASSGGGGNSPLHF	TGTGCCAGCAGCGGCGGGGGGGGCAATTCACCCCTCCACTTT
many	NA	TRBV7-2	TRBJ2-7	13	CASRYLGAYEQYF	TGTGCCAGCAGATATCTAGGGGCCTACGAGCAGTACTTC
NA	NA	TRBV5-1	TRBJ2-2	15	CASSLKQFITGELFF	TGCGCCAGCAGCTTGAAACAGTTCATCACCGGGGAGCTGTTTTTT
few	TRBD1	TRBV15	TRBJ1-4	16	CATSREDRGLSEKLFF	TGTGCCACCAGCAGAGAGGACAGGGGGCTGTCTGAAAAACTGTTTTTT
NA	TRBD1	TRBV27	TRBJ2-7	16	CASRSPIRDSSYEQYF	TGTGCCAGCAGGTCTCCTATAAGGGACAGTTCCTACGAGCAGTACTTC
NA	NA	TRBV12-3/TRBV12-4	TRBJ2-1	12	CASVDTFGEQFF	TGTGCCAGCGTCGACACTTTCGGGGAGCAGTTCTTC
few	NA	TRBV28	TRBJ2-7	16	CASSPASGGASYEQYF	TGTGCCAGCAGCCCTGCCAGCGGCGGGGCGTCCTACGAGCAGTACTTC
NA	NA	TRBV5-6	TRBJ2-5	15	CASSLAQGGGQTQYF	TGTGCCAGCAGCTTGGCTCAGGGAGGGGGCCAGACCCAGTACTTC
NA	NA	TRBV14	TRBJ2-7	15	CASSQYVGQGYEQYF	TGTGCCAGCAGCCAATATGTGGGCCAGGGTTACGAGCAGTACTTC